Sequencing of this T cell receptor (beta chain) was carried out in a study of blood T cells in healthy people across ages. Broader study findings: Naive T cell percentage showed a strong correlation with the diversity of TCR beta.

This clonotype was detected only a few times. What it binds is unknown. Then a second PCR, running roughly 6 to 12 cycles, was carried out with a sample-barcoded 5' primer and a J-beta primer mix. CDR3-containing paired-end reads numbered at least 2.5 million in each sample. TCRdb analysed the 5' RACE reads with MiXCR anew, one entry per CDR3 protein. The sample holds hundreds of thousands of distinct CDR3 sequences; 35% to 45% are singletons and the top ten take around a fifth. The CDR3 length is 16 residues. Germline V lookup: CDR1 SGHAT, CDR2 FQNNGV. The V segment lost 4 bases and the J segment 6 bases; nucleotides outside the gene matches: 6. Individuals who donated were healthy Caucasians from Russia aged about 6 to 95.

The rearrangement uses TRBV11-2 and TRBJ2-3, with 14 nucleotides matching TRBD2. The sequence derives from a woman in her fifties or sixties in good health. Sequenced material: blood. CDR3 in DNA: TGTGCCAGCAGCTCGACCGGGACTAGCGGGAGTGATACGCAGTATTTT. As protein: CASSSTGTSGSDTQYF.